This T cell receptor (beta chain) was sequenced in a study of circulating CD8 cells and anti-PD-1 response in melanoma. Sorting of live CD3+CD8+TCRalphabeta+ cells by PD-1 and/or TIGIT gave four subsets. This clonotype is medium-sized (0.01 to 0.1%) within its sample. The QIAseq Immune Repertoire TCR panel built the libraries from roughly 16 ng of total RNA. MiXCR, run by TCRdb on the reads, gives a single entry per CDR3 protein. The sample contains 550 to 850 distinct CDR3 sequences, roughly 7.1% of which appear only once. The germline V and J ends were trimmed by 1 base and 5 bases, with 8 bases remaining between them. The V gene's germline CDR1 is SGHTA and CDR2 FQGNSA. The CDR3 extends over 13 amino acids.

Sequenced here: CD8+ T cells from PBMCs, sampled at baseline or after one month of anti-PD-1 therapy (not recorded which). The genes are TRBV7-2 and TRBJ2-5, with D perhaps TRBD1 or TRBD2 (5 bases each). The clonotype comes from a human donor with melanoma. In DNA form, the CDR3 reads TGTGCCAGCAGCTTAGTGGGGGACGAGACCCAGTACTTC. This gives the protein CASSLVGDETQYF.